This T cell receptor (beta chain) is drawn from a study of blood T cell repertoires in COVID-19. Across the study: COVID-19 samples from acute and convalescent phases originated in the United States, Italy and Spain. Nucleic acid was either cDNA or gDNA, and it came from T cells, B-cell-depleted T cells, or PBMCs.

Trimming pared 3 bases from V and 0 bases from J, leaving 9 bases between. This CDR3 has 14 amino acids. Germline lookup yields CDR1 LNHDA and CDR2 SQIVND (reference sequence). Per the authors' pipeline: Reference gene primer amplification in the assay estimated nucleated cell counts. Some clones are missing from TCRdb's copy, which holds only in-frame ones; the method was immunoSEQ multiplex PCR. From that table come the V and J calls and clone size; the DNA was used to work out D and trimming. Of 250,000 to 300,000 clones in the sample, about 90% were seen once. This TCR was sampled from a woman aged 45-60 years who had recovered from COVID-19. The V call is TRBV19, the J call TRBJ2-7; D perhaps matches TRBD1 (6 bases). Source material: peripheral blood. CDR3 protein: CASSIQGTSYEQYF. As DNA, the CDR3 is TGTGCCAGTAGTATTCAGGGGACCTCCTACGAGCAGTACTTC.